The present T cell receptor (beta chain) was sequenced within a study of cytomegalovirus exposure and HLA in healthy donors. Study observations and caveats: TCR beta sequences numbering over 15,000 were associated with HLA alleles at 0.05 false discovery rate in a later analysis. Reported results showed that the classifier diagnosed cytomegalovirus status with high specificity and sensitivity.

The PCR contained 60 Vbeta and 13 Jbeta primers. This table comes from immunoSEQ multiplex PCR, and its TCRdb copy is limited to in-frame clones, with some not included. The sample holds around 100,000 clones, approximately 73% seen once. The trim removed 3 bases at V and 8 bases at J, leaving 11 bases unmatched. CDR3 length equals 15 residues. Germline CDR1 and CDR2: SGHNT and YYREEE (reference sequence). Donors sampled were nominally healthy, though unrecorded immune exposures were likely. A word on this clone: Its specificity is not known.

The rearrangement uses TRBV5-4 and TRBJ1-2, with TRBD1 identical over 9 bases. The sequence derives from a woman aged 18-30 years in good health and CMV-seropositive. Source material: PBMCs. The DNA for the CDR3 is TGTGCCAGCAGCTCCAATTCGGGACAGGGAAGAGGCTACACCTTC. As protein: CASSSNSGQGRGYTF.